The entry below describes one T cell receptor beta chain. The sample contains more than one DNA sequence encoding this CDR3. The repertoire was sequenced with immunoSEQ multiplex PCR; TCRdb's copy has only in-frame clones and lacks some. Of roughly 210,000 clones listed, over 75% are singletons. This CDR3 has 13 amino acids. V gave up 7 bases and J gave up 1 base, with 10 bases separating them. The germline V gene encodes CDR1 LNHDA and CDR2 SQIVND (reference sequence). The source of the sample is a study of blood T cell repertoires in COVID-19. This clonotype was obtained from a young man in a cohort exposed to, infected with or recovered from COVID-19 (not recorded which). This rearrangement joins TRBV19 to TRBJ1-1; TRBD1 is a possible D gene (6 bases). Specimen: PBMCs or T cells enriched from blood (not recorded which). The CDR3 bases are TGTGCCAGTACTACGACAGGGAACACTGAAGCTTTCTTT. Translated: CASTTTGNTEAFF.